Listed below are T cell receptor beta chains from one sample, sequenced in a study of OX40 agonist ivuxolimab in advanced cancers. Method: immunoSEQ multiplex PCR; TCRdb's copy keeps in-frame clones and lacks some. The sample lists about 48,000 clones; 80% to 90% were seen once. Sequencing was performed on CD4+ or CD8+ T cells sorted from blood, taken in a trial of the OX40 agonist ivuxolimab. All receptors derive from an adult with an advanced solid tumor such as melanoma, head and neck, liver or kidney cancer. Both conserved end residues are part of each CDR3. D genes are given only for firm matches. Size is omitted from some rows. Given values are once, few, many or a class for expanded clones.

len	abundance	v_gene	d_gene	j_gene	CDR3nt	CDR3aa
13	-	TRBV21-1	-	TRBJ2-5	TGTGCCAGCTTGGATCTCAACCAAGAGACCCAGTACTTC	CASLDLNQETQYF
17	-	TRBV5-4	TRBD2	TRBJ2-1	TGTGCCAGCAGCTTGGGTCTAGCGGAACACTCCTACAATGAGCAGTTCTTC	CASSLGLAEHSYNEQFF
15	-	TRBV7-2	-	TRBJ2-2	TGTGCCAGCAGCTTAGTACAGATGAACACCGGGGAGCTGTTTTTT	CASSLVQMNTGELFF
14	-	TRBV5-4	-	TRBJ1-6	TGTGCCAGCAGCTTGAGTACATCCGCCTCACCCCTCCACTTT	CASSLSTSASPLHF
16	-	TRBV19	-	TRBJ2-7	TGTGCCAGTAGTGGCCATCCAGGGGGGGGGCCCTACGAGCAGTACTTC	CASSGHPGGGPYEQYF
14	-	TRBV7-9	TRBD1	TRBJ1-3	TGTGCCAGCAGCCCTCGGGACAGAAGAAACACCATATATTTT	CASSPRDRRNTIYF
15	once	TRBV7-9	TRBD1	TRBJ2-1	TGTGCCAGCAGCGACCTGGACAGGGGCAACAATGAGCAGTTCTTC	CASSDLDRGNNEQFF
17	-	TRBV18	-	TRBJ2-7	TGTGCCAGCTCACCACCCCGCGGGGAACTGAGCTCCTACGAGCAGTACTTC	CASSPPRGELSSYEQYF
17	-	TRBV6-4	-	TRBJ2-3	-	CASILETDSRGTDTQYF
15	-	TRBV5-1	TRBD1	TRBJ2-3	TGCGCCAGCAGCCCGGGACAGGGGGGCACAGATACGCAGTATTTT	CASSPGQGGTDTQYF
14	-	TRBV5-4	TRBD1	TRBJ2-5	TGTGCCAGCAGCTTGGAGACAGGGGACGAGACCCAGTACTTC	CASSLETGDETQYF
16	-	TRBV19	TRBD1	TRBJ2-5	TGTGCCAGTAGCGAGGACAGGGGAGGTACGAGCGAGACCCAGTACTTC	CASSEDRGGTSETQYF
10	-	TRBV10-1	-	TRBJ1-1	TGCGCCAGCAGTGCTAAAAGGGCTTTCTTT	CASSAKRAFF
13	-	TRBV29-1	-	TRBJ2-2	TGCAGCGTTCCGCTTGCGAACACCGGGGAGCTGTTTTTT	CSVPLANTGELFF
15	-	TRBV7-2	TRBD2	TRBJ2-2	TGTGCCAGCAGCTCAGCGGGAGGGAACACCGGGGAGCTGTTTTTT	CASSSAGGNTGELFF
12	-	TRBV28	-	TRBJ2-7	TGTGCCAGCAGTTTGGCTTACTACGAGCAGTACTTC	CASSLAYYEQYF
14	-	TRBV18	-	TRBJ1-5	TGTGCCAGCTCACCTTGGCGATCCAATCAGCCCCAGCATTTT	CASSPWRSNQPQHF
18	-	TRBV27	TRBD2	TRBJ2-2	TGTGCCAGCAGCCAAAGAGGGCTAGCGGGGAGGTACACCGGGGAGCTGTTTTTT	CASSQRGLAGRYTGELFF
14	few	TRBV29-1	TRBD2	TRBJ2-3	TGCAGCGTTAGGACCGCTAGCGGAGTCAATACGCAGTATTTT	CSVRTASGVNTQYF
15	-	TRBV7-2	TRBD1	TRBJ2-3	TGTGCCAGCAGCTTAGGTGGGACAGGGACAGATACGCAGTATTTT	CASSLGGTGTDTQYF
16	-	TRBV21-1	-	TRBJ1-2	TGTGCCAGCAGCGCCGAACCGGGACAGGGGATAGAGGGCTACACCTTC	CASSAEPGQGIEGYTF
14	few	TRBV30	TRBD1	TRBJ1-1	TGTGCCTGGAAGGTGGAGGGGGCTCTCACTGAAGCTTTCTTT	CAWKVEGALTEAFF
15	-	TRBV6-1	TRBD1	TRBJ1-1	TGTGCCAGCAAAACAGGGGGCGCAGGGAACACTGAAGCTTTCTTT	CASKTGGAGNTEAFF
17	-	TRBV10-2	-	TRBJ2-7	TGCGCCAGCAGTGAGTCACGGGGCAGGGGCGTACTCTACGAGCAGTACTTC	CASSESRGRGVLYEQYF
15	-	TRBV7-6	TRBD2	TRBJ2-5	TGTGCCAGCAGCAAGACTAGCGGGAGGGGAGAGACCCAGTACTTC	CASSKTSGRGETQYF
13	-	TRBV29-1	-	TRBJ1-2	TGCAGCGTTATTGATCTCACCAACTATGGCTACACCTTC	CSVIDLTNYGYTF